These 4 T cell receptor beta chains originate from one sample sequenced in a study of regulatory T cells in long-lasting Graves disease. Stated time point: newly diagnosed GD, antithyroid drugs for less than 3 months. Scientists built the TCR library using RNA that was extracted from PBMCs. According to the study, TCR beta libraries were built with iRepertoire HTBI primers and CDR3-region Arm-PCR. Each CDR3 protein gets one entry after TCRdb re-called the multiplex PCR reads with MiXCR. The data hold roughly 250,000 distinct CDR3 sequences, with around a sixth observed a single time. The sample also formed part of further work on T cells in Graves' hyperthyroidism and ophthalmopathy.

The specimen was peripheral blood mononuclear cells (PBMCs), collected at new diagnosis, from a patient treated with antithyroid drugs. Source of these receptors: a woman aged 25-40 years with Graves disease.

This clonotype was counted only a few times. The J gene is TRBJ2-1, the V gene TRBV19, with TRBD1 identical over 8 bases. The length of the CDR3 is 16 residues. The V segment lost 7 bases and the J segment 4 bases; nucleotides outside the gene matches: 12. Germline loops: CDR1 LNHDA, CDR2 SQIVND (reference sequence). The DNA for the CDR3 is TGTGCCAGTACCCTGGCGTGGACAGGGTCTTACAATGAGCAGTTCTTC. Translating it yields CASTLAWTGSYNEQFF.

Worth noting for this clonotype: A single base separates this from a much larger clone, so it may be a read error. The rearrangement links TRBV27 to TRBJ2-7; 8 nucleotides line up with TRBD2. The CDR3 is 16 amino acids. The germline gives CDR1 MNHEY, CDR2 SMNVEV (reference sequence). The CDR3 DNA is TGTGCCAGCAGTGCCTGGAGCGGGGGAGGTGGCTACGGGCAGTACTTC. It codes for CASSAWSGGGGYGQYF.

Ten or more counts support this clonotype. The rearrangement uses TRBV27 and TRBJ1-2; maybe TRBD1 (6 bases). V lost 5 bases and J 4 bases, leaving 17 bases between the germline ends. Looked up from germline, CDR1 is MNHEY and CDR2 is SMNVEV (reference sequence). The length of the CDR3 is 15 residues. Here the CDR3 DNA reads TGTGCCAGCAGTCCATATAAAACAGGGATCTATGGCTACACCTTC. It translates to CASSPYKTGIYGYTF.

In its sample, this clonotype was seen many times. CDR3 sequence reads: CSVEDLNYGYTF. CDR3 coding DNA: TGCAGCGTTGAAGACCTAAACTATGGCTACACCTTC. This rearrangement joins TRBV29-1 to TRBJ1-2; D remains ambiguous. The CDR3 is 12 amino acids. The germline V gene encodes CDR1 SQVTM and CDR2 ANQGSEA. V was shortened by 0 bases and J by 2 bases, with 4 bases between the two germline ends.